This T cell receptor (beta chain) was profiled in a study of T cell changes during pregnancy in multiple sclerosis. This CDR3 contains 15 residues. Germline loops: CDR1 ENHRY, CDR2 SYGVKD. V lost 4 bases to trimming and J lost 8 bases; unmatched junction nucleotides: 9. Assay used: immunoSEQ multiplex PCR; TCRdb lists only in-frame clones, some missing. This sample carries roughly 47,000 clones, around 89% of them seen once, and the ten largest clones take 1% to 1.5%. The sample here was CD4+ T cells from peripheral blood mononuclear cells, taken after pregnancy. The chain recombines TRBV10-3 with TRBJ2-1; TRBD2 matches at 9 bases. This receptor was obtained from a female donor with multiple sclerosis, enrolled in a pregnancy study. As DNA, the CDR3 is TGTGCCATCAGTGTAGCGGGAGATCTCTCCCATGAGCAGTTCTTC. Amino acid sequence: CAISVAGDLSHEQFF.